The entry that follows covers one T cell receptor beta chain sequence. Its antigen is unknown. Nothing much larger sits one base from this clone, and base qualities are not available. This record comes from a study of Graves' ophthalmopathy and Graves' hyperthyroidism (dated by TCRdb to the late 2010s). Some background on the complete study: A patient counted as having stable hyperthyroidism if there was no progression to ophthalmopathy within 18 months of follow-up. TCR beta repertoire signatures were used to distinguish Graves' ophthalmopathy from Graves' hyperthyroidism and to predict progression to ophthalmopathy. In total, 120 to 150 blood samples were TCR-sequenced: 40 to 45 ophthalmopathy, around 75 hyperthyroidism and roughly 17 hyperthyroidism-to-ophthalmopathy patients. To explore V-J signatures distinguishing ophthalmopathy from hyperthyroidism, a discovery set of about 99 patients (roughly 45 ophthalmopathy, roughly 56 stable hyperthyroidism) was enrolled. An independent validation cohort comprised some 19 hyperthyroidism patients and about 16 patients who later progressed from hyperthyroidism to ophthalmopathy. In a handful of hyperthyroidism patients, the T-cell repertoire of thyroid tissue was compared with the T-cell repertoire of blood. Following sample collection, hyperthyroidism patients were given methimazole at a starting dose of 30 mg daily, and ophthalmopathy patients were given high-dose intravenous methylprednisolone.

Trimming removed 1 base from V and 7 bases from J, leaving 13 bases between the germline ends. The germline V gene yields MGHRA for CDR1 and YSYEKL for CDR2. Including cysteine and phenylalanine, the CDR3 has 14 amino acids. Only the CDR3 DNA is retained, 42 bases long and in frame from the first base. Hyperthyroidism patients were newly diagnosed, were aged 18 to 65 years, and had a disease duration under 2 months. Patients were excluded if they had other autoimmune diseases, uncontrolled infections, pregnancy or lactation. Diagnosis was based on clinical symptoms, serum thyroxine, TRAb, thyroid ultrasound and orbital computed tomography. Total RNA was extracted using Trizol reagent, and RNA quality was checked on an Agilent 2100 Bioanalyzer. Paper-wide results and their limitations: In validation, the model predicted ophthalmopathy progression with 55% to 71% sensitivity and roughly 72% specificity; roughly eleven predicted patients were CT-confirmed with GO in a median of approximately six months. In cross-validation, the 13-signature model distinguished ophthalmopathy from stable hyperthyroidism with 87.88% sensitivity and 81.08% specificity, while in the test set the corresponding values were about 80% and 75%. Most expanded thyroid clonotypes with frequency above 0.001 were also detected in blood, suggesting blood repertoires may reflect the thyroid immune response. No statistical method was used to set the sample size in advance, and the investigators knew which group each participant was assigned to.

For repertoire sequencing, TCR beta CDR3 regions were amplified from RNA transcripts. The first round of RT-PCR was done with HTBI primers and the Qiagen OneStep RT-PCR kit, and was followed by a second round of multiplex PCR, then size selection and purification. Libraries were sequenced on an Illumina HiSeq2000 using paired-end 100 bp reads. As for how the authors treated the data: SOAPnuke was used to process the reads, throwing out any read that had adapters, had uncalled bases, had a mean Phred below 15, or lacked an exact constant-primer or identifier match. COPE v1.2.5 was used to merge the high-quality paired reads. Unique nucleotide sequences were defined as clonotypes and aligned to IMGT TRB V, D and J references using MiTCR v1.1. Only V-J combinations with frequency above 0.0001 were analysed, covering around 99% of repertoires. A TCR clonal expansion and chaos score per V-J combination was defined as the ratio of F50 clonal expansion to chaos observed in the TCRdist matrix. Welch's t-statistics and random forest were used to reduce the features to about 14 V-J combinations, which were then used as input to a naive Bayes classifier. The similarity between thyroid and blood repertoires was quantified using the Morisita-Horn index. TCRdb reran the public reads through fastp at Q25 and MiXCR, keeping productive beta chains. CDR3 protein sequences are deduplicated, and each keeps its most common genes and DNA. TCRdb's processing, not the authors', yielded these V and J calls. Present in this sample are over a million distinct CDR3 sequences, about 38% of which were seen just once. The top ten clonotypes cover around 10% of the sample.

The TCR was taken from an adult man with Graves' hyperthyroidism. Sequenced sample: peripheral blood or thyroid tissue (not recorded which). The V and J segments used are TRBV4-1 and TRBJ1-2; the D gene is unclear. Here the CDR3 is given as CASSQVVRVTGYTF. The DNA sequence is TGCGCCAGCAGCCAAGTAGTCCGGGTCACTGGCTACACCTTC.